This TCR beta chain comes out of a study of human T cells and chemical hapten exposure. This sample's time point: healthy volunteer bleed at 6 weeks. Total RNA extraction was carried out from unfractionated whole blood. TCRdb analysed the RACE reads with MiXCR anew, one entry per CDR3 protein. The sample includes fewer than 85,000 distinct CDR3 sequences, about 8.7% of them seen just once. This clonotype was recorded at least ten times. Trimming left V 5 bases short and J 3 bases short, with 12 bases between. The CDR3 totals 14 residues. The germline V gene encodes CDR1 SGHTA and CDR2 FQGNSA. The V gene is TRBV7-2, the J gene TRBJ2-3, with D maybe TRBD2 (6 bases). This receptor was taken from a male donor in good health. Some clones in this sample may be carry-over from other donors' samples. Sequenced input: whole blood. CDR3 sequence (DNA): TGTGCCAGCAGCCCTCCGACTAGAACAGATACGCAGTATTTT. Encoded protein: CASSPPTRTDTQYF.